This T cell receptor (beta chain) was recovered during a study of shared clonotypes between healthy human individuals. Study-wide findings and caveats: Incompleteness in sorted-subset sequencing, despite large depth, was shown by rarefaction.

The CDR3 sequence is 15 residues long. CDR1 and CDR2 from the germline V gene are MDHEN and SYDVKM. Trimming at V came to 8 bases and at J to 3 bases, leaving 6 bases not matched to a gene. As regards this clone: The antigen is not known.

Using immunoSEQ multiplex PCR, the repertoire was profiled, and TCRdb retains in-frame clones only, with some absent. This sample has hundreds of thousands of clones; roughly 73% occur once, and the top ten carry around 2%. The TCR was taken from a woman in her 30s in good health. Sequencing used memory CD4+ T cells sorted from blood. This sample's subset: CD45RA-negative fraction. The chain links TRBV28 to TRBJ2-4; the match to TRBD1 covers 11 bases. CDR3 loop: CASGTGGVGKNIQYF. The CDR3 DNA follows: TGTGCCAGCGGGACAGGGGGAGTGGGCAAAAACATTCAGTACTTC.